Sequencing of this T cell receptor (beta chain) was carried out in a study of T cell repertoires in cytomegalovirus infection. General study findings and limits: Dominating the ex vivo response were HLA-C-restricted CMV-specific TCR beta clonotypes.

TCRdb ran MiXCR on the reads and lists one entry per CDR3 protein. The repertoire consists of more than 400,000 distinct CDR3 sequences, with around 27% occurring once and the leading ten covering roughly 13%. As to this clonotype: Its antigen is not known.

The sample comprised PBMCs. The origin of this receptor is a human donor in good health (CMV status not recorded). Some clones in this sample may be carry-over from other donors' samples.

CDR3 in amino acids: CASSPLGTFSGEQFF. Here the CDR3 DNA reads TGTGCCAGCAGTCCTCTGGGGACCTTCTCCGGAGAGCAGTTCTTC. The chain carries TRBV6-6 and TRBJ2-1; D is tentatively TRBD1 or TRBD2 (5 bases each). Germline CDR1 MNHNY, CDR2 SVGAGI (reference sequence). With 5 bases removed from V and 10 bases from J, the gap between germline ends came to 21 bases. The CDR3 covers 15 residues.